The sequence of this T cell receptor (beta chain) was determined in a study of CD8 T cells in ankylosing spondylitis. Study-wide points: Ankylosing spondylitis blood appeared to carry a characteristic TCR beta motif of several highly homologous variants. Significantly higher representation of disease-linked clones was reported for matched ankylosing spondylitis synovial fluid. Those disease-linked clones were CD8+; they were also relatively rare in peripheral blood. Previous work reported some of these motif variants in the synovial fluid and blood of reactive arthritis.

This CDR3 comprises 17 residues. Losses at the gene ends were 0 bases for V and 2 bases for J; bases not matched to a gene: 4. CDR1 LGHNA and CDR2 YNFKEQ come from the germline V gene. TCR beta libraries were made by quantitative 5'-RACE with molecular barcodes. TCRdb re-called the 5' RACE reads with MiXCR, one entry per CDR3 protein. The sample has a few hundred thousand distinct CDR3 sequences; 20% to 25% are singletons. About this clonotype itself: The antigen is undetermined.

The chain joins TRBV4-2 to TRBJ2-3, with 11 bases that match TRBD2. The clonotype originates from a male donor with ankylosing spondylitis. The sample taken for sequencing was blood, either unsorted or a sorted T cell fraction (not recorded which). CDR3 in amino acids: CASSQDPTSGNTDTQYF. In DNA, the CDR3 is TGTGCCAGCAGCCAAGACCCGACTAGCGGGAACACAGATACGCAGTATTTT.